A single sample is the source of the 9 T cell receptor beta chains below, sequenced in a study of blood T cell repertoires in COVID-19. Using immunoSEQ multiplex PCR, the repertoire was profiled, and TCRdb retains in-frame clones only, with some absent. The data show 210,000 or so clones, around 80% seen once. The sample consisted of PBMCs or T cells enriched from blood (not recorded which). The origin of the receptors is a man in his 60s who had recovered from COVID-19.

This clone was observed a handful of times. This chain links TRBV24-1 with TRBJ2-5; D is possibly TRBD1 (6 bases). The CDR3 loop spans 17 amino acids. The ends were cut back, 5 bases at V and 0 bases at J, with 18 bases in the middle. Germline-derived CDR1 and CDR2 are KGHDR and SFDVKD. The CDR3 loop reads CATSGGRGKRYQETQYF. In DNA form, the CDR3 reads TGTGCCACCAGTGGGGGCAGGGGCAAACGGTACCAAGAGACCCAGTACTTC.

The sample holds a few counts of this clone. V usage is TRBV5-1 and J usage is TRBJ1-4; weak D call: TRBD1 (5 bases). V gave up 7 bases and J gave up 1 base, with 20 bases separating them. CDR1 SGHRS and CDR2 YFSETQ come from the germline V gene. This CDR3 spans 17 amino acids. The CDR3 nucleotides are TGCGCCAGCGCCCAGCGGGGCGGCCCTGGAACTAATGAAAAACTGTTTTTT. It yields the protein CASAQRGGPGTNEKLFF.

The chain uses TRBV5-1 and TRBJ2-7, with TRBD2 as a possible D gene (6 bases). Germline lookup yields CDR1 SGHRS and CDR2 YFSETQ. The CDR3 spans 13 residues. V was shortened by 4 bases and J by 0 bases, with 8 bases between the two germline ends. CDR3 sequence reads: CASSGGDSYEQYF. The CDR3 nucleotides are TGCGCCAGCAGCGGCGGGGACTCCTACGAGCAGTACTTC.

This clone was seen just once. The chain links TRBV5-6 to TRBJ1-2; D is unclear. The V end was cut by 0 bases, the J end by 6 bases, with 9 bases between. Germline CDR1 reads SGHDT; CDR2 reads YYEEEE. CDR3 length: 13 amino acids. DNA for the CDR3: TGTGCCAGCAGCTTGGGGGCGCAAGATGGCTACACCTTC. Translating it yields CASSLGAQDGYTF.

The chain joins TRBV10-3 to TRBJ1-1, with 7 bases identical to TRBD1. Losses at the gene ends were 0 bases for V and 2 bases for J; bases not matched to a gene: 3. The CDR3 runs to 15 residues. CDR1 is ENHRY and CDR2 is SYGVKD in the germline V gene. CDR3 sequence (DNA): TGTGCCATCAGTGAGTCTCGACAGGGAAACACTGAAGCTTTCTTT. It specifies CAISESRQGNTEAFF.

This rearrangement joins TRBV30 to TRBJ1-2, with a possible D match to TRBD1 (5 bases). The CDR3 spans 14 residues. Trimming removed 3 bases from V and 1 base from J, with 12 bases in between. The germline V gene has CDR1 GTSNPN and CDR2 SVGIG (reference sequence). The CDR3 nucleotides are TGTGCCTGGAGGGGCAGGGTCGATAACTATGGCTACACCTTC. It is translated as CAWRGRVDNYGYTF.

This clone was seen only a few times. The chain links TRBV2 to TRBJ1-6; unclear D gene. This CDR3 comprises 13 residues. The V end lost 3 bases, the J end lost 11 bases, and 11 bases lay between the germline ends. The germline gives CDR1 SNHLY, CDR2 FYNNEI. CDR3 coding DNA: TGTGCCAGCAGTGAGACGAGGGTGGCACCCCTCCACTTT. Its protein product is CASSETRVAPLHF.

The J gene is TRBJ1-1, the V gene TRBV14, with 8 positions matching TRBD1. There are 17 residues in the CDR3. V lost 0 bases, J lost 5 bases, and 11 bases stayed unmatched. Germline-derived CDR1 and CDR2 are SGHDN and FVKESK. CDR3 protein: CASSQEVGRYRGTEAFF. In nucleotides, the CDR3 is TGTGCCAGCAGCCAAGAAGTTGGGCGGTACAGGGGGACTGAAGCTTTCTTT.

J is TRBJ1-5 and V is TRBV6-5, with 10 bases lining up with TRBD1. The V gene's germline CDR1 is MNHEY and CDR2 SVGAGI. The CDR3 sequence is 15 residues long. Germline trimming cut 6 bases from V and 4 bases from J; bases unmatched to any gene: 6. The CDR3 region is CASRVGQGINQPQHF. The CDR3 DNA reads as TGTGCCAGCAGGGTGGGACAGGGGATAAATCAGCCCCAGCATTTT.